This paragraph covers one T cell receptor beta chain sequence. The antigen is unknown. The PCR used 60 Vbeta and 13 Jbeta primers. This table comes from immunoSEQ multiplex PCR, and its TCRdb copy is limited to in-frame clones, with some not included. The ten most abundant clones cover 0.95% to 1.3% of a sample with 220,000 or so clones. Germline V gene sequence: CDR1 LNHDA, CDR2 SQIVND (reference sequence). This CDR3 is 15 amino acids long. Deletions cut 5 bases from V and 1 base from J, with 15 bases between. The source of the sample is a study of cytomegalovirus exposure and HLA in healthy donors. Points from the study as a whole: Analyzed later, association rates of TCRs varied across HLA loci, with DRB1 most and HLA-C fewest. Being indistinguishable, some V segments were excluded, TRBV6-2 and TRBV6-3 among them. According to an earlier analysis, most TCR beta V segments yielded productive rearrangements about 87% or about 30% of the time.

The sequence was obtained from a girl aged 2-10 years in good health and CMV-seropositive. The V and J genes are TRBV19 and TRBJ2-7; D remains ambiguous. Sequencing was performed on PBMCs. CDR3 amino acids: CASSSWSSESYEQYF. CDR3 nucleotides: TGTGCCAGTAGTTCGTGGTCCAGCGAATCCTACGAGCAGTACTTC.